A single sample is the source of the 5 T cell receptor beta chains below, sequenced in a study of blood T cell repertoires in COVID-19. Only in-frame clones appear in the TCRdb table, and some are missing; sequencing was by immunoSEQ multiplex PCR. This table holds 150,000 to 200,000 clones, 85% to 90% found once. Sequencing was carried out using peripheral blood. These receptors all stem from a woman in her seventies with acute or convalescent COVID-19.

This clone was observed a single time. The CDR3 loop reads CASSLGQGPRNEQFF. CDR3 nucleotides: TGTGCCAGCAGCTTGGGACAGGGGCCGCGGAATGAGCAGTTCTTC. The chain carries TRBV2 and TRBJ2-1; 10 bases line up with TRBD1. This CDR3 spans 15 amino acids. With V trimmed by 6 bases and J by 7 bases, 9 bases remained unmatched. CDR1 and CDR2 (germline): SNHLY, FYNNEI.

The V call is TRBV5-1, the J call TRBJ1-5; 8 nucleotides align to TRBD1. Losses at the gene ends were 4 bases for V and 7 bases for J; bases not matched to a gene: 13. Germline-derived CDR1 and CDR2 are SGHRS and YFSETQ. The CDR3 contains 16 residues. The CDR3: CASSPGAGGHRQPQHF. CDR3 DNA: TGCGCCAGCAGCCCGGGGGCAGGGGGCCACAGGCAGCCCCAGCATTTT.

Comment on this clone: Other DNA sequences in this sample translate to the same CDR3. V gene TRBV5-1 combines with J gene TRBJ2-5; weak D call: TRBD1 (8 bases). This CDR3 contains 13 residues. Between the trimmed V and J ends, which lost 2 bases and 5 bases, there was a span of 10 bases. Germline values: CDR1 SGHRS, CDR2 YFSETQ. The CDR3 coding sequence is TGCGCCAGCAGCTTACAGGGGGGGGAGACCCAGTACTTC. This gives the protein CASSLQGGETQYF. Variable domain in full (rest from reference TRBV5-1 and TRBJ2-5): KAGVTQTPRYLIKTRGQQVTLSCSPISGHRSVSWYQQTPGQGLQFLFEYFSETQRNKGNFPGRFSGRQFSNSRSEMNVSTLELGDSALYLCASSLQGGETQYFGPGTRLLVL.

The chain recombines TRBV18 with TRBJ1-3; D not certain. CDR1 is KGHSH and CDR2 is LQKENI in the germline V gene. V was pared by 6 bases and J by 8 bases, with 14 bases between. This CDR3 spans 13 amino acids. Here the CDR3 DNA reads TGTGCCAGCTCCCCTACCCGAGGTGACACCATATATTTT. This codes for CASSPTRGDTIYF. The variable domain in full, with the rest retrieved from reference TRBV18 and TRBJ1-3, is NAGVMQNPRHLVRRRGQEARLRCSPMKGHSHVYWYRQLPEEGLKFMVYLQKENIIDESGMPKERFSAEFPKEGPSILRIQQVVRGDSAAYFCASSPTRGDTIYFGEGSWLTVV.

V is TRBV14 and J is TRBJ2-7, with 9 bases aligning to TRBD1. V gave up 2 bases and J gave up 5 bases; unmatched junction bases: 7. This CDR3 comprises 15 residues. Germline lookup yields CDR1 SGHDN and CDR2 FVKESK. CDR3 sequence: CASSQNRNRGHEQYF. The CDR3 nucleotides are TGTGCCAGCAGCCAAAATCGGAACAGGGGGCACGAGCAGTACTTC.